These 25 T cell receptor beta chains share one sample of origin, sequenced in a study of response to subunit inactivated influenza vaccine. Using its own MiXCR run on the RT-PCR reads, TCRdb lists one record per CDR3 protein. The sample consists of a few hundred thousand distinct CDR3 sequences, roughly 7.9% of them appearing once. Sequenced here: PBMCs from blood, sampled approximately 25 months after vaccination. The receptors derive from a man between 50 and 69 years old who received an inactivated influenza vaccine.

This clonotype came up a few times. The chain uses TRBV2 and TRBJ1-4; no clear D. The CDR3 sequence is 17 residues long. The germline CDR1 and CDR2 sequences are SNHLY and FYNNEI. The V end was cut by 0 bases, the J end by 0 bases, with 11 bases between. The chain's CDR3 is CASSEALPTATNEKLFF. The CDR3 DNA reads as TGTGCCAGCAGTGAAGCGCTTCCGACCGCAACTAATGAAAAACTGTTTTTT.

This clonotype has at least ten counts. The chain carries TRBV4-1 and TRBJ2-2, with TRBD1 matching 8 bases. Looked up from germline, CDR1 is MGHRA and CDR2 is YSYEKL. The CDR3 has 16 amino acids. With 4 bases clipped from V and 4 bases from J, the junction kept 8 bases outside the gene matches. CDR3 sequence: CASSPLAGGSTGELFF. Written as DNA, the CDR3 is TGCGCCAGCAGCCCCTTAGCAGGGGGCTCCACCGGGGAGCTGTTTTTT.

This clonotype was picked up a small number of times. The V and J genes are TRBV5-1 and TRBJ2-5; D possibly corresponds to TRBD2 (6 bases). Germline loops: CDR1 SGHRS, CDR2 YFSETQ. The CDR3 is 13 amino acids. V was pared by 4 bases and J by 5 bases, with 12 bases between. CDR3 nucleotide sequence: TGCGCCAGCAGCAGACTAGACTTGGAGACCCAGTACTTC. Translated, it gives CASSRLDLETQYF.

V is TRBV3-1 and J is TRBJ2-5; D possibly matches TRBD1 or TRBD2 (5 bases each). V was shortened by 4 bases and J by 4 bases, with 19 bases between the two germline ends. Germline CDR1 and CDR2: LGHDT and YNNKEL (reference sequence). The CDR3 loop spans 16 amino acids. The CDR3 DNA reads TGTGCCAGCAGCCTTACCCCGGGACCTCGGACAGAGACCCAGTACTTC. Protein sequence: CASSLTPGPRTETQYF.

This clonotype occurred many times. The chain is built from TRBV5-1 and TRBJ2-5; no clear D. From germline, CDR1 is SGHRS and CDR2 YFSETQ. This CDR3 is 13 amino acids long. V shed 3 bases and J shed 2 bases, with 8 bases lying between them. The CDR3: CASSSSEQETQYF. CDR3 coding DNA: TGCGCCAGCAGCTCATCAGAGCAAGAGACCCAGTACTTC.

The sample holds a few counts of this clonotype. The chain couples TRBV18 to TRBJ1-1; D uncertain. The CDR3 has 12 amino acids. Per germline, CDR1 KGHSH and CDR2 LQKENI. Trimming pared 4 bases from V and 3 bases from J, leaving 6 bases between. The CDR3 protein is CASSLQDTEAFF. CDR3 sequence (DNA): TGTGCCAGCTCACTTCAAGACACTGAAGCTTTCTTT.

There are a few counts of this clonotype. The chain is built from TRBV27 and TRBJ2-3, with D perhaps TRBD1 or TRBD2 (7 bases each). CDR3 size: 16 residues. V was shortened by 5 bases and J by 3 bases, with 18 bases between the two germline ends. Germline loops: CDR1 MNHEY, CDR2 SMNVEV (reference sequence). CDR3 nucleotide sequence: TGTGCCAGCAGTCCTCACCCCAGGGGGGGAACAGATACGCAGTATTTT. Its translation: CASSPHPRGGTDTQYF.

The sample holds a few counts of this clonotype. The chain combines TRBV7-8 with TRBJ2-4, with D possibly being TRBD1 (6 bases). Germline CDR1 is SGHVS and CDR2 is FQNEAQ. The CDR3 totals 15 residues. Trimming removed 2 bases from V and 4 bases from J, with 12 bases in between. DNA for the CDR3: TGTGCCAGCAGCTTAACCAGGGGCCTTAAAAACATTCAGTACTTC. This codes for CASSLTRGLKNIQYF. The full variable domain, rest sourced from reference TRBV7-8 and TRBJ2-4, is GAGVSQSPRYKVAKRGQDVALRCDPISGHVSLFWYQQALGQGPEFLTYFQNEAQLDKSGLPSDRFFAERPEGSVSTLKIQRTQQEDSAVYLCASSLTRGLKNIQYFGAGTRLSVL.

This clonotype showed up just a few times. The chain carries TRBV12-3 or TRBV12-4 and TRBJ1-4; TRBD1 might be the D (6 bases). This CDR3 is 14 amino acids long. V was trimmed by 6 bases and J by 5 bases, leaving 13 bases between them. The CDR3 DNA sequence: TGTGCCAGCAGACGACAGGCGTCGAATGAAAAACTGTTTTTT. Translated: CASRRQASNEKLFF.

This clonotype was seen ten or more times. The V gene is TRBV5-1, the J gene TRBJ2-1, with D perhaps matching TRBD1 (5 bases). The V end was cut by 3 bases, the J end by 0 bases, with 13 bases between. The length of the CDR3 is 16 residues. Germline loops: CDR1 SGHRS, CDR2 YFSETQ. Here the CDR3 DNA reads TGCGCCAGCAGCTCATCAGGGATTATCTCCTACAATGAGCAGTTCTTC. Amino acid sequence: CASSSSGIISYNEQFF.

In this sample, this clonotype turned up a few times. The CDR3 DNA reads as TGTGCCATCAGTGGAGTCACAGATACGCAGTATTTT. This encodes CAISGVTDTQYF. V usage is TRBV10-3 and J usage is TRBJ2-3; D unclear. V was pared by 4 bases and J by 2 bases, with 4 bases between. The CDR3 loop spans 12 amino acids. Germline V lookup: CDR1 ENHRY, CDR2 SYGVKD.

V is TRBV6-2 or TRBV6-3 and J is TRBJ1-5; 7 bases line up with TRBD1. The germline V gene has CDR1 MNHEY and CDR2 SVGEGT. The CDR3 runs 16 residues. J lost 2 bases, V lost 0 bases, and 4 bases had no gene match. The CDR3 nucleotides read TGTGCCAGCAGTTACTCTGACAGGGTTGGCAATCAGCCCCAGCATTTT. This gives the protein CASSYSDRVGNQPQHF.

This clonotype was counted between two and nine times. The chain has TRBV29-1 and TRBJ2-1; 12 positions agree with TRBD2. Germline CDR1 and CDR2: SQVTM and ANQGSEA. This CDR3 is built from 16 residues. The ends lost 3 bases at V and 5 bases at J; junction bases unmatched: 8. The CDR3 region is CSVEGLAGIFHNEQFF. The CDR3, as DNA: TGCAGCGTTGAGGGACTAGCGGGCATCTTCCACAATGAGCAGTTCTTC.

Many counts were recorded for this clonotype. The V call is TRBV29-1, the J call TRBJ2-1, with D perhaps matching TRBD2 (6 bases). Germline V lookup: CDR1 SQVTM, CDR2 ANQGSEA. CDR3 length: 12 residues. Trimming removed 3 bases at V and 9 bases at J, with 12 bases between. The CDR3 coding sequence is TGCAGCGTTGATGGGGGGTACGCTGAGCAGTTCTTC. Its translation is CSVDGGYAEQFF.

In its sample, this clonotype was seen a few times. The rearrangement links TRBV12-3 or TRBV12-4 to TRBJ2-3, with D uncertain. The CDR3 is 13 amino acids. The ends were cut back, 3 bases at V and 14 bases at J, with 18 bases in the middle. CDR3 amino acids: CASSLGMAIYRYF. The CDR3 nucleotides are TGTGCCAGCAGTTTGGGTATGGCTATTTACCGGTATTTT.

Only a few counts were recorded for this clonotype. The CDR3 protein is CASSLRRLAIGQETQYF. In DNA, the CDR3 is TGTGCCAGCAGCTTAAGACGGCTAGCGATTGGGCAAGAGACCCAGTACTTC. V gene TRBV11-2 combines with J gene TRBJ2-5; TRBD2 is a possible D gene (6 bases). The CDR3 loop spans 17 amino acids. CDR1 SGHAT and CDR2 FQNNGV come from the germline V gene. The V end lost 2 bases, the J end lost 2 bases, and 18 bases lay between the germline ends. Variable domain in full (rest from reference TRBV11-2 and TRBJ2-5): EAGVAQSPRYKIIEKRQSVAFWCNPISGHATLYWYQQILGQGPKLLIQFQNNGVVDDSQLPKDRFSAERLKGVDSTLKIQPAKLEDSAVYLCASSLRRLAIGQETQYFGPGTRLLVL.

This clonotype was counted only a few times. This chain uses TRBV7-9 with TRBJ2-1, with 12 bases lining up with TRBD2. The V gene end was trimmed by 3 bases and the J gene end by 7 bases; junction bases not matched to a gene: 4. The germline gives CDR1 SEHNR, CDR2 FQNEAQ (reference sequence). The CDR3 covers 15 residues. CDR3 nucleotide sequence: TGTGCCAGCAGCTTGACTAGCGGGAGTATGAATGAGCAGTTCTTC. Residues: CASSLTSGSMNEQFF.

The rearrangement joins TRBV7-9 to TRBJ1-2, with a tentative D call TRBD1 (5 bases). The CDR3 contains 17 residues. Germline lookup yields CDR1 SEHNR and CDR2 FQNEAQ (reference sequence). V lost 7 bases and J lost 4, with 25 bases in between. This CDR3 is CASTAALGREGSYGYTF. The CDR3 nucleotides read TGTGCCAGCACCGCAGCCCTGGGACGAGAAGGCTCCTATGGCTACACCTTC.

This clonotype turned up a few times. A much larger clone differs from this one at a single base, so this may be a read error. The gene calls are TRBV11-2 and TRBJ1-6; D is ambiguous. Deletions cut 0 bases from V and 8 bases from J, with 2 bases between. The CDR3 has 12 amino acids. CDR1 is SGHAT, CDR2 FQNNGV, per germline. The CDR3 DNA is TGTGCCAGCAGCTTAGATCATTCACCCCTCCACTTT. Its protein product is CASSLDHSPLHF.

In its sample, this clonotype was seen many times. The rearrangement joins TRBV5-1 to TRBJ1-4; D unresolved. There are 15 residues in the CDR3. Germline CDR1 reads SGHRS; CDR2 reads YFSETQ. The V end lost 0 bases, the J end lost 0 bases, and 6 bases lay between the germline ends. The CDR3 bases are TGCGCCAGCAGCTTGGGGTACGCAACTAATGAAAAACTGTTTTTT. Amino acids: CASSLGYATNEKLFF.

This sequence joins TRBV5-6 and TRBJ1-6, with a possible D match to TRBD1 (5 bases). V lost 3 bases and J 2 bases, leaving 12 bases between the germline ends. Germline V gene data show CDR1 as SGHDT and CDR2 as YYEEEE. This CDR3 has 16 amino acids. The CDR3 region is CASSSSPTAYNSPLHF. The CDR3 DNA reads TGTGCCAGCAGCTCCTCCCCGACAGCCTATAATTCACCCCTCCACTTT. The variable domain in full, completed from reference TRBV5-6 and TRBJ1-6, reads DAGVTQSPTHLIKTRGQQVTLRCSPKSGHDTVSWYQQALGQGPQFIFQYYEEEERQRGNFPDRFSGHQFPNYSSELNVNALLLGDSALYLCASSSSPTAYNSPLHFGNGTRLTVT.

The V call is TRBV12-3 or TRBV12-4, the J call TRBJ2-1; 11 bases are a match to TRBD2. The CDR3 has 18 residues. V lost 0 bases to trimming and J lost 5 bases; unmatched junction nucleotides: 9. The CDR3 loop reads CASSLALPGLAVDNEQFF. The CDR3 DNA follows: TGTGCCAGCAGTTTAGCGCTTCCGGGACTAGCGGTAGACAATGAGCAGTTCTTC.

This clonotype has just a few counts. This chain's CDR3 is CATSRNGGLADRTDTQYF. The CDR3 DNA sequence: TGTGCCACCAGCAGGAACGGGGGACTAGCGGACCGCACAGATACGCAGTATTTT. The J gene is TRBJ2-3, the V gene TRBV15, with 11 bases fitting TRBD2. Per the germline V gene, CDR1 is LNHNV and CDR2 is YYDKDF (reference sequence). V shed 3 bases and J 1 base; nucleotides not matched to a gene: 9. This CDR3 is 18 amino acids long.

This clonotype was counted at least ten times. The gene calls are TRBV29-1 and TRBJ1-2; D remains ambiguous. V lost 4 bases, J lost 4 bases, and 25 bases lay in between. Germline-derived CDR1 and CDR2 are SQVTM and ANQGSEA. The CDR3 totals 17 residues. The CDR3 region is CSVGINREPLRAYGYTF. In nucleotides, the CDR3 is TGCAGCGTTGGGATTAATCGGGAACCCCTCCGGGCCTATGGCTACACCTTC.

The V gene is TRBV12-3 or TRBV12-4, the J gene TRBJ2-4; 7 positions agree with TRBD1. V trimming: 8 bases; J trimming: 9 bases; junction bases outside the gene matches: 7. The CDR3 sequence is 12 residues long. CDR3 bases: TGTGCCAGCTCGACAGGGAAGGGCATTCAGTACTTC. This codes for CASSTGKGIQYF.